A single sample is the source of the 30 T cell receptor beta chains below, sequenced in a study of control samples from healthy donors and cancer patients. Produced via immunoSEQ multiplex PCR; TCRdb's table is partial and in-frame only. This sample has some 74,000 clones, with approximately 94% found just once. Sequencing was carried out using blood. The receptors originated from a woman aged 25 to 45 in good health.

This chain joins TRBV30 and TRBJ2-1; maybe TRBD2 (5 bases). CDR1 GTSNPN and CDR2 SVGIG come from the germline V gene (reference sequence). The CDR3 length is 11 residues. V lost 0 bases to trimming and J lost 9 bases, with 6 bases between them. This chain's CDR3 is CAWSVGGEQFF. CDR3 nucleotide sequence: TGTGCCTGGAGTGTAGGAGGTGAGCAGTTCTTC.

This clone is a singleton in its sample. V is TRBV2 and J is TRBJ2-7; TRBD1 is a possible D gene (6 bases). Trimming cost V 11 bases and J 6 bases, with 17 bases left between them. The germline gives CDR1 SNHLY, CDR2 FYNNEI. The CDR3 extends over 12 amino acids. The CDR3 here is CAGGTGISEQYF. In nucleotides, the CDR3 is TGTGCCGGGGGAACAGGGATAAGCGAGCAGTACTTC.

V is TRBV3-1 (or the pseudogene TRBV3-2) and J is TRBJ1-1, with a weak D call TRBD1 (5 bases). The V and J ends lost 1 base and 8 bases respectively, with 11 bases between them. From germline, CDR1 is LGHDT and CDR2 YNNKEL (reference sequence). This CDR3 is built from 13 residues. CDR3 in DNA: TGTGCCAGCAGCCAAGGGGGATGGGACGAAGCTTTCTTT. Translating it yields CASSQGGWDEAFF.

The chain employs TRBV30 and TRBJ2-3; a weak D match, TRBD1 (6 bases). This CDR3 is built from 13 residues. From germline, CDR1 is GTSNPN and CDR2 SVGIG (reference sequence). The germline V and J ends were trimmed by 5 bases and 4 bases, with 13 bases remaining between them. DNA for the CDR3: TGTGCCTGGGGACAGCGATTAGCAGATACGCAGTATTTT. Translation: CAWGQRLADTQYF.

The chain has TRBV6-5 and TRBJ1-1; D not certain. The V gene lost 7 bases and the J gene lost 3 bases, with 9 bases spanning the gap. Germline CDR1 is MNHEY and CDR2 is SVGAGI. The CDR3 has 12 amino acids. The CDR3 protein is CASTPRDTEAFF. Written as DNA, the CDR3 is TGTGCCAGCACCCCAAGAGACACTGAAGCTTTCTTT.

This clone was seen once. The gene calls are TRBV4-1 and TRBJ1-3; D is ambiguous. V was shortened by 1 base and J by 0 bases, with 10 bases between the two germline ends. Germline V gene lookup returns CDR1 MGHRA and CDR2 YSYEKL. The CDR3 loop spans 16 amino acids. The CDR3 nucleotides are TGCGCCAGCAGCCAAGCGGCAGACGTCTCTGGAAACACCATATATTTT. Translation: CASSQAADVSGNTIYF.

The chain couples TRBV5-1 to TRBJ1-4; no definite D call. Germline loops: CDR1 SGHRS, CDR2 YFSETQ. Trimming took off 0 bases at V and 7 bases at J, with 19 bases between the two ends. The CDR3 length is 17 residues. CDR3 sequence reads: CASSLANRAQEGEKLFF. DNA for the CDR3: TGCGCCAGCAGCTTGGCGAACCGGGCTCAAGAAGGTGAAAAACTGTTTTTT.

J is TRBJ1-4 and V is TRBV2, with TRBD1 as a possible D gene (5 bases). CDR3 length: 15 residues. Trimming took 6 bases from V and 7 from J, leaving 18 bases between them. Germline assignment: CDR1 SNHLY and CDR2 FYNNEI. The CDR3: CASSKMGPRVEKLFF. The CDR3 bases are TGTGCCAGCAGCAAGATGGGACCCAGGGTTGAAAAACTGTTTTTT.

The V and J genes are TRBV10-1 and TRBJ2-7, with 8 bases fitting TRBD1. CDR3 size: 14 residues. V was clipped by 5 bases and J by 3 bases; unmatched bases: 6. The germline V gene encodes CDR1 WNHNN and CDR2 SYGVQD (reference sequence). The CDR3 spells CASSTTGGNYEQYF. The CDR3 DNA reads as TGCGCCAGCAGTACCACAGGGGGGAACTACGAGCAGTACTTC.

The chain recombines TRBV7-9 with TRBJ2-3; TRBD2 agrees at 10 bases. The CDR3 contains 16 residues. The trim removed 2 bases at V and 1 base at J, leaving 3 bases unmatched. CDR1 is SEHNR and CDR2 is FQNEAQ in the germline V gene (reference sequence). CDR3 in DNA: TGTGCCAGCAGCTTACGGCTAGCGGGGGGCACAGATACGCAGTATTTT. Protein product: CASSLRLAGGTDTQYF.

The CDR3, as DNA: TGTGCCAGCAGTTTACCTGAGACGACTGAAGCTTTCTTT. It translates to CASSLPETTEAFF. The rearrangement uses TRBV28 and TRBJ1-1; unclear D gene. The CDR3 is 13 amino acids. The germline CDR1 and CDR2 sequences are MDHEN and SYDVKM. The V end was cut by 2 bases, the J end by 5 bases, with 9 bases between.

V and J are TRBV11-2 and TRBJ1-2, with a tentative D call TRBD1 (5 bases). In germline, CDR1 is SGHAT, CDR2 FQNNGV. The CDR3 length is 14 residues. V was pared by 1 base and J by 4 bases, with 10 bases between. This chain's CDR3 is CASSLAGPLYGYTF. Written as DNA, the CDR3 is TGTGCCAGCAGCTTAGCGGGGCCCCTCTATGGCTACACCTTC.

This chain joins TRBV30 and TRBJ2-5, with 8 bases lining up with TRBD2. Losses at the gene ends were 3 bases for V and 5 bases for J; bases not matched to a gene: 14. Germline CDR1 GTSNPN, CDR2 SVGIG (reference sequence). This CDR3 has 16 amino acids. The CDR3 DNA is TGTGCCTGGAGAGGCCGGGGGGCGGGGGGTCAGGAGACCCAGTACTTC. Translating it yields CAWRGRGAGGQETQYF.

This sequence joins TRBV5-4 and TRBJ2-1, with 10 bases lining up with TRBD2. Germline V lookup: CDR1 SGHNT, CDR2 YYREEE (reference sequence). The CDR3 loop spans 13 amino acids. The V gene end was trimmed by 3 bases and the J gene end by 8 bases; junction bases not matched to a gene: 2. The DNA for the CDR3 is TGTGCCAGCAGCTCCGGGACTAGCGATGAGCAGTTCTTC. Its protein is CASSSGTSDEQFF.

The chain links TRBV24-1 to TRBJ1-5; 7 positions match TRBD1. The CDR3 is 19 residues long. J was trimmed by 4 bases and V by 0 bases; bases with no gene match: 14. Germline V gene lookup returns CDR1 KGHDR and CDR2 SFDVKD. CDR3 in amino acids: CATSDLSRIRTGLNQPQHF. In DNA, the CDR3 is TGTGCCACCAGTGATTTGTCCAGGATCCGGACAGGCCTTAATCAGCCCCAGCATTTT.

This clone was seen once. CDR3 residues: CASSPGGGSNQPQHF. The CDR3 nucleotides are TGTGCCAGCAGTCCCGGGGGGGGGTCCAATCAGCCCCAGCATTTT. The chain recombines TRBV7-6 with TRBJ1-5; the D gene is possibly TRBD1 (5 bases). CDR3 length equals 15 residues. V lost 6 bases to trimming and J lost 3 bases, with 15 bases between them. CDR1 and CDR2 (germline): SGHVS, FNYEAQ.

V usage is TRBV6-5 and J usage is TRBJ1-1, with D perhaps TRBD1 (6 bases). The ends were cut back, 6 bases at V and 11 bases at J, with 16 bases in the middle. The germline gives CDR1 MNHEY, CDR2 SVGAGI. The CDR3 has 12 residues. CDR3: CASSVRGSGAFF. CDR3 nucleotide sequence: TGTGCCAGCAGCGTCAGGGGCTCGGGGGCTTTCTTT.

The V gene is TRBV5-4, the J gene TRBJ1-1; perhaps TRBD1 as D (5 bases). Germline-derived CDR1 and CDR2 are SGHNT and YYREEE (reference sequence). The CDR3 sequence is 17 residues long. The V and J ends lost 7 bases and 8 bases respectively, with 30 bases between them. CDR3 sequence reads: CASLQNGAGSAGGEAFF. CDR3 nucleotides: TGTGCCAGCCTTCAAAACGGGGCAGGATCTGCGGGAGGGGAAGCTTTCTTT.

In this sample, this clone turned up once. The J gene is TRBJ2-3, the V gene TRBV2, with 11 positions matching TRBD2. Germline V gives CDR1 SNHLY, CDR2 FYNNEI. The CDR3 has 18 residues. V dropped 7 bases and J dropped 0; count of bases not matched to a gene: 12. CDR3 nucleotide sequence: TGTGCCAGCATCCTACTAGCGGGGGCCACAGGGAGCACAGATACGCAGTATTTT. Translation gives CASILLAGATGSTDTQYF.

This chain connects TRBV19 to TRBJ1-2; 7 bases match TRBD1. With V trimmed by 5 bases and J by 3 bases, 9 bases remained unmatched. CDR3 length equals 15 residues. Per the germline V gene, CDR1 is LNHDA and CDR2 is SQIVND (reference sequence). The CDR3 nucleotides read TGTGCCAGTAGTCTCGCCACCGGGACAGACTATGGCTACACCTTC. Translated, it gives CASSLATGTDYGYTF.

V is TRBV28 and J is TRBJ1-2; 7 nucleotides agree with TRBD1. The CDR3 runs 12 residues. V lost 5 bases to trimming and J lost 8 bases; unmatched junction nucleotides: 5. Germline CDR1 is MDHEN and CDR2 is SYDVKM. The CDR3 loop is CASSSQGEGYTF. For the CDR3, the DNA is TGTGCCAGCAGTAGCCAGGGGGAGGGCTACACCTTC.

J is TRBJ1-2 and V is TRBV6-6; 8 bases align to TRBD1. Trimming took 2 bases from V and 3 from J; bases not matched to a gene: 2. Germline CDR1 MNHNY, CDR2 SVGAGI (reference sequence). The CDR3 is 14 residues long. CDR3 loop: CASSYLDRDYGYTF. The DNA for the CDR3 is TGTGCCAGCAGTTACCTGGACAGGGACTATGGCTACACCTTC.

DNA for the CDR3: TGTGCCAGCAGTCCAATCGCAGGACAGGGGGGATATGGCTACACCTTC. Its translation: CASSPIAGQGGYGYTF. This sequence joins TRBV2 and TRBJ1-2; 10 bases fit TRBD1. There are 16 residues in the CDR3. The ends lost 5 bases at V and 5 bases at J; junction bases unmatched: 11. The germline gives CDR1 SNHLY, CDR2 FYNNEI.

The V gene is TRBV18, the J gene TRBJ1-2; D is unclear. The CDR3 runs to 13 residues. In germline, CDR1 is KGHSH, CDR2 LQKENI. V dropped 2 bases and J dropped 7 bases, with 11 bases sitting between them. Here the CDR3 DNA reads TGTGCCAGCTCACCAGAGCGTGTGGTTGGCTACACCTTC. This gives the protein CASSPERVVGYTF. Together with reference TRBV18 and TRBJ1-2, the CDR3 gives the full variable domain: NAGVMQNPRHLVRRRGQEARLRCSPMKGHSHVYWYRQLPEEGLKFMVYLQKENIIDESGMPKERFSAEFPKEGPSILRIQQVVRGDSAAYFCASSPERVVGYTFGSGTRLTVV.

The chain carries TRBV7-9 and TRBJ1-1; D uncertain. Per germline, CDR1 SEHNR and CDR2 FQNEAQ (reference sequence). V was cut by 5 bases and J by 1 base, with 5 bases left in between. The CDR3 spans 12 residues. The CDR3 DNA is TGTGCCAGCAGCCGAGAGAACACTGAAGCTTTCTTT. Protein: CASSRENTEAFF.

This chain joins TRBV4-2 and TRBJ1-4, with 7 bases matching TRBD1. J gave up 3 bases and V 3 bases, and 1 base lay outside the gene matches. The CDR3 length is 14 residues. CDR1 is LGHNA, CDR2 YNFKEQ, per germline. The DNA for the CDR3 is TGTGCCAGCAGCCACCAGGGGGCTAATGAAAAACTGTTTTTT. Its protein is CASSHQGANEKLFF.

The gene calls are TRBV7-3 and TRBJ2-2, with D possibly TRBD1 on 5 matching bases. CDR3 length: 14 amino acids. The V end was cut by 5 bases, the J end by 0 bases, with 7 bases between. The germline V gene has CDR1 SGHTA and CDR2 FQGTGA. CDR3 nucleotides: TGTGCCAGCAGCCCACAGGCGAACACCGGGGAGCTGTTTTTT. This codes for CASSPQANTGELFF.

Only one count was recorded for this clone. The chain has TRBV11-1 and TRBJ2-1; TRBD2 matches 9 bases. The germline V gene has CDR1 SGHAT and CDR2 FQDESV (reference sequence). The V gene end was trimmed by 2 bases and the J gene end by 4 bases; junction bases not matched to a gene: 3. This CDR3 is built from 15 residues. CDR3 coding DNA: TGTGCCAGCAGCTTAACTAGCGGGCTTTACAATGAGCAGTTCTTC. This sequence encodes CASSLTSGLYNEQFF.

The rearrangement uses TRBV6-4 and TRBJ1-1; tentative D call: TRBD1 (6 bases). CDR1 MRHNA and CDR2 SNTAGT come from the germline V gene. This CDR3 has 14 amino acids. V shed 9 bases and J shed 0 bases, with 14 bases lying between them. CDR3 amino acids: CARRGATLNTEAFF. DNA for the CDR3: TGTGCCAGACGGGGGGCCACCCTGAACACTGAAGCTTTCTTT.

The chain joins TRBV9 to TRBJ1-3; 9 bases line up with TRBD1. With V trimmed by 4 bases and J by 1 base, 6 bases remained unmatched. This CDR3 has 16 residues. The germline gives CDR1 SGDLS, CDR2 YYNGEE. The CDR3 loop reads CASSLGQGRSGNTIYF. The CDR3 nucleotides are TGTGCCAGCAGCCTCGGACAGGGGCGATCTGGAAACACCATATATTTT.